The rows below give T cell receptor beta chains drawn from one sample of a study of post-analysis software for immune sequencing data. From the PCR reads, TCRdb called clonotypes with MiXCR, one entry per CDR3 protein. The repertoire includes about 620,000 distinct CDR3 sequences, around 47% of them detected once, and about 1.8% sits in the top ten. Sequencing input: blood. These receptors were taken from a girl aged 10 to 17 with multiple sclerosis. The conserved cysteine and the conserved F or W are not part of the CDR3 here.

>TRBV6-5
AGSYPTSGSDEQF
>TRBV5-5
ASSFAYKFKMNTEAF
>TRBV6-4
ASSDSTGGTLDTQY
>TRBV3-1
ASSRVRTARSGANVLT
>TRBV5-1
ASSLEPGGRTEAF
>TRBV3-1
ASSQDLLAGDNEQY
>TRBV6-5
ASSVRGTETQY
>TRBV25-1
ASSGQFAARGEETQY
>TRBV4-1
ASSQVSFGGYNEQF
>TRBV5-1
ASSAEGYYEQF
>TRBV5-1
ASSWVLDFDNEQF
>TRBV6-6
ASREGLALAKNIQY
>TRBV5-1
ASSGRLAGGVDTQY
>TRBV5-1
ASSFAGTSGSHEQF
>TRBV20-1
SARPTSGGGEQF
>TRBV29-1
SVEPGQGAYYGYT
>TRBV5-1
ASSLGQGSKNEQF
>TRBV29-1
SAGRTGRETQY
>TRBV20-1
SASQPYNEQF
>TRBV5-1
ASCQGGDSPPH
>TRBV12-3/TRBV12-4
ASSSYKELSTDTQY
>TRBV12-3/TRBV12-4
ASTPGLADTEQF
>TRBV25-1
ASKGTSADTQY
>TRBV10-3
AISESNRGWDEQY
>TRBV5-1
ASSWGAGNTEAF
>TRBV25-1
ASTNNQNNEQF
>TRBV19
ASSIDLSGSYEQY
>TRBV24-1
ATSDPREAVTDTQY
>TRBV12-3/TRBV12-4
ASSFRPTGIHEQY
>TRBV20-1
SARSTGRARETQY
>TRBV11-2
ASSPDSYTYEQY
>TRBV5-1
ASSSGQVDSREQY
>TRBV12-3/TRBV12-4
ASSLTGTETSGRDYRF
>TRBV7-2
ASSLETGTHSPLH
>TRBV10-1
ASSESGRIEQY
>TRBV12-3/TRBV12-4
ASSALEVTDTQY
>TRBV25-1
ASSVWDRGSHEQY
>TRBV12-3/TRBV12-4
ASSPSGQGGQPQH
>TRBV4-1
ASSQDDRSFSEQY
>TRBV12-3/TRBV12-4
ASSVAGVGDEQY
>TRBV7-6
ASSLWGADGYT
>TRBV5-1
ASRKSTSIVYNEQF
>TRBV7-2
ASSLRAGVYEQY
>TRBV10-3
AISESPGGRLYNEQF
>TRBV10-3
AISESQGPGNEQF
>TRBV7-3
ASSLHTTDTQY